The T cell receptor beta chain described here comes from a study of radiotherapy plus CTLA-4 blockade in lung cancer. Overall study context: With 31% of patients having disease control, objective responses were seen in approximately 18%.

As to this clone: Its antigen is currently unknown.

Focal radiation plus CTLA-4 blockade with ipilimumab was given to patients with chemo-refractory metastatic non-small-cell lung cancer. CDR1 is SGHAT and CDR2 is FQNNGV in the germline V gene. V lost 5 bases to trimming and J lost 4 bases; unmatched junction nucleotides: 5. CDR3 size: 15 residues. Regarding the study as a whole: Together with interferon-beta, which increased in serum after radiation, early dynamic changes in blood T cell clones were reportedly the best predictors of response. Expansion in blood of tumor-derived TCR clones was seen after radiotherapy plus ipilimumab.

Clones were sequenced by immunoSEQ multiplex PCR, and TCRdb holds only the in-frame ones, with some missing. The sample lists about 97,000 clones, under 85% occurring once. The chain links TRBV11-2 to TRBJ2-1; 10 nucleotides align to TRBD2. Source: peripheral blood, taken from a patient treated with radiotherapy plus ipilimumab. This receptor was taken from a human donor with non-small cell lung cancer who had a partial response to radiotherapy plus ipilimumab. Some clones in this sample may be carry-over from other donors' samples. The CDR3 coding sequence is TGTGCCAGCAGCCCAGGACTAGCGGTTTACAATGAGCAGTTCTTC. Translation gives CASSPGLAVYNEQFF.